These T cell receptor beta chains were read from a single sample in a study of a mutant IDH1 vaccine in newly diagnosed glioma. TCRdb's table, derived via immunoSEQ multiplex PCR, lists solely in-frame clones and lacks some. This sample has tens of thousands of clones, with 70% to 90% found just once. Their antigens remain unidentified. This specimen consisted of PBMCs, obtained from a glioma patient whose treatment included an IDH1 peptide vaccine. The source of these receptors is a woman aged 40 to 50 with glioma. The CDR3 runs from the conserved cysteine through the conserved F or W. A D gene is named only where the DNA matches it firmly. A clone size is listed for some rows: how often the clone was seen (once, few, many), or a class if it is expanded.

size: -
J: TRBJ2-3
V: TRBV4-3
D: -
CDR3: CASSRLFLSTDTQYF
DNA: TGCGCCAGCAGCCGTCTTTTCTTGAGCACAGATACGCAGTATTTT

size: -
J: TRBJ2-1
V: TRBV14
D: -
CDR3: CASSPGTYNEQFF
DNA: TGTGCCAGCAGTCCCGGGACCTACAATGAGCAGTTCTTC

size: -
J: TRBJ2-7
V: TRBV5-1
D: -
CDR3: CASSLVPGLTYEQYF
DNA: TGCGCCAGCAGCTTGGTACCGGGACTTACCTACGAGCAGTACTTC

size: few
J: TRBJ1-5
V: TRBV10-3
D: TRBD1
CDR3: CAIRDRGNQPQHF
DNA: TGTGCCATCCGGGACAGGGGGAATCAGCCCCAGCATTTT

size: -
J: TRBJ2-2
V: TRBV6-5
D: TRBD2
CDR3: CASNRLAANTGELFF
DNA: TGTGCCAGCAATCGACTAGCGGCGAACACCGGGGAGCTGTTTTTT

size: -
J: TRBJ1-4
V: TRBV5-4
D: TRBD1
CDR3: CASSNRQGLFASNEKLFF
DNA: TGTGCCAGCAGCAATAGACAGGGGTTATTCGCGAGTAATGAAAAACTGTTTTTT

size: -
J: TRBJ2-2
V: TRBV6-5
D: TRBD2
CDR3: CASSSLGGAGELFF
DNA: TGTGCCAGCAGTTCCCTCGGGGGGGCCGGGGAGCTGTTTTTT

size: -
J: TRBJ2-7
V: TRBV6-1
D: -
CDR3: CASSGGGGYEQYF
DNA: TGTGCCAGCAGTGGTGGGGGCGGCTACGAGCAGTACTTC

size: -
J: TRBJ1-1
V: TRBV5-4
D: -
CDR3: CASSLAGRENTEAFF
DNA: TGTGCCAGCAGCTTGGCCGGCAGGGAGAACACTGAAGCTTTCTTT

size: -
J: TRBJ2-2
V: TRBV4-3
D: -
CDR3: CASSQDIAGSYSGELFF
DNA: TGCGCCAGCAGCCAAGATATCGCAGGGAGTTACTCCGGGGAGCTGTTTTTT

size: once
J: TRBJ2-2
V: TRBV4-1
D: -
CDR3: CASSQDLAGSNTGELFF
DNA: TGCGCCAGCAGCCAAGATCTCGCCGGCAGCAACACCGGGGAGCTGTTTTTT

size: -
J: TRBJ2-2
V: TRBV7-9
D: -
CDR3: CASSPTSPAGELFF
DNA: TGTGCCAGCAGCCCAACCTCCCCGGCCGGGGAGCTGTTTTTT

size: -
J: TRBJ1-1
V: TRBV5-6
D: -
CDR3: CASSKQAHEAFF
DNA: TGTGCCAGCAGCAAACAAGCCCATGAAGCTTTCTTT

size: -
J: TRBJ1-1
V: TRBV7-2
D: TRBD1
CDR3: CASSLALTGGNTEAFF
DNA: TGTGCCAGCAGCTTGGCCCTGACAGGGGGGAACACTGAAGCTTTCTTT

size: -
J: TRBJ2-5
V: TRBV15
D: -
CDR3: CATSARQVRETQYF
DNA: TGTGCCACCAGCGCGAGACAGGTGCGAGAGACCCAGTACTTC

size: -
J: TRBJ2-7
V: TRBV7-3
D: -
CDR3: CASSFAPGTSYEQYF
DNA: TGTGCCAGCAGCTTTGCCCCCGGGACAAGTTACGAGCAGTACTTC

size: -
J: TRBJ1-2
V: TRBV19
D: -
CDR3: CASSIDAATCRVLCPPYYGYTF
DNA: TGTGCCAGTAGTATAGACGCCGCCACGTGTAGGGTTCTGTGTCCTCCATACTATGGCTACACCTTC

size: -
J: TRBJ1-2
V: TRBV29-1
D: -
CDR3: CSVGGRETYGYTF
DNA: TGCAGCGTTGGCGGCAGGGAGACCTATGGCTACACCTTC

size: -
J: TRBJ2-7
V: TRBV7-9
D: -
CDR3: CASSLVRGTYEQYF
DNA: TGTGCCAGCAGCTTAGTGCGGGGCACCTACGAGCAGTACTTC

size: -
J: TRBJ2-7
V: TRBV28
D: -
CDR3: CASSFRGTVEQYF
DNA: TGTGCCAGCAGTTTCAGGGGTACTGTCGAGCAGTACTTC

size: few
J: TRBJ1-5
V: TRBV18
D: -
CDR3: CASSPQDNQPQHF
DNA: TGTGCCAGCTCACCGCAGGACAATCAGCCCCAGCATTTT

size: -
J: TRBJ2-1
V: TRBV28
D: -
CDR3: CASSVSYVGEQFF
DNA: TGTGCCAGCAGCGTCAGTTATGTTGGTGAGCAGTTCTTC

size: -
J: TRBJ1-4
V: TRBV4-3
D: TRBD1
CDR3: CASSRVQGANEKLFF
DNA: TGCGCCAGCAGCCGAGTACAGGGGGCGAACGAAAAACTGTTTTTT

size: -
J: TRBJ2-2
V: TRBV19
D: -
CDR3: CASSKQKGYTGELFF
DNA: TGTGCCAGTAGCAAACAAAAAGGTTACACCGGGGAGCTGTTTTTT

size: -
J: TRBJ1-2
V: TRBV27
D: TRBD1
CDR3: CASSLSGGTGSGYTF
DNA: TGTGCCAGCAGTTTATCGGGGGGGACAGGGTCCGGCTACACCTTC

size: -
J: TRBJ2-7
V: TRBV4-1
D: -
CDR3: CASSQAYPSLYEQYF
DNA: TGCGCCAGCAGCCAAGCCTACCCCTCCCTTTACGAGCAGTACTTC

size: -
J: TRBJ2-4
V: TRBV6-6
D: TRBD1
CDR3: CASSGTVKNIQYF
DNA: TGTGCCAGTTCCGGGACAGTTAAAAACATTCAGTACTTC

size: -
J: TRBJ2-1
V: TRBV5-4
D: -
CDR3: CASSSRGANEQFF
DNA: TGTGCCAGCAGCTCCCGAGGGGCAAATGAGCAGTTCTTC

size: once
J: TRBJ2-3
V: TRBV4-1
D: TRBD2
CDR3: CASSQVGGGGDTQYF
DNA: TGCGCCAGCAGCCAAGTCGGCGGCGGGGGGGATACGCAGTATTTT

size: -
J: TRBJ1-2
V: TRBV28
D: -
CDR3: CASTQGIWGYTF
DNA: TGTGCCAGCACGCAGGGGATCTGGGGCTACACCTTC

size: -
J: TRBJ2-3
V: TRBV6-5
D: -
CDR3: CASGELGGTDTQYF
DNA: TGTGCCAGCGGGGAGCTTGGCGGCACAGATACGCAGTATTTT

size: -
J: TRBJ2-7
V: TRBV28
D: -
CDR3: CASSSTGYSYEQYF
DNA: TGTGCCAGCAGTTCGACAGGCTACTCCTACGAGCAGTACTTC

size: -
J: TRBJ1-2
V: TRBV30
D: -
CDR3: CAWSAGNYGYTF
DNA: TGTGCCTGGAGCGCCGGAAACTATGGCTACACCTTC

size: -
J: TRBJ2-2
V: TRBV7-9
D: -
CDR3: CASSFSGTGNTGELFF
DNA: TGTGCCAGCAGCTTTAGTGGGACGGGGAACACCGGGGAGCTGTTTTTT

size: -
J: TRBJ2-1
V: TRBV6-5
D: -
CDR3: CASSYKSTGEQFF
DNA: TGTGCCAGCAGTTATAAGTCGACGGGCGAGCAGTTCTTC

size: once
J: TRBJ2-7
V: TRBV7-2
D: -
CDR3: CASRPGGSFYEQYF
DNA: TGTGCCAGCAGACCCGGCGGGTCATTTTACGAGCAGTACTTC

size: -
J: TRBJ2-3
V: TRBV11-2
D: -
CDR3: CASSGWGGPPGTDTQYF
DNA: TGTGCCAGCAGCGGGTGGGGGGGCCCCCCTGGCACAGATACGCAGTATTTT